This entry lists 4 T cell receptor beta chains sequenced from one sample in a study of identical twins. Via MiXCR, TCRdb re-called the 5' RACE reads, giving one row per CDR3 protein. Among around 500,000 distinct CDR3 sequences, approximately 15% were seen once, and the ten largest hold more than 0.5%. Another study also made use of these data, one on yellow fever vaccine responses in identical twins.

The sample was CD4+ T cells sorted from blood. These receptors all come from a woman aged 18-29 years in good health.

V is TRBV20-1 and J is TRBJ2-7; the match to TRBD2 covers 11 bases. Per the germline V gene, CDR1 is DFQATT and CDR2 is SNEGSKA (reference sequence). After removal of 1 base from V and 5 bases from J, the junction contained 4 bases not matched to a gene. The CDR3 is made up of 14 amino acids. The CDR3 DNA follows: TGCAGTGCTAGAGGTCCTAGCGGGAGGAACGAGCAGTACTTC. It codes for CSARGPSGRNEQYF.

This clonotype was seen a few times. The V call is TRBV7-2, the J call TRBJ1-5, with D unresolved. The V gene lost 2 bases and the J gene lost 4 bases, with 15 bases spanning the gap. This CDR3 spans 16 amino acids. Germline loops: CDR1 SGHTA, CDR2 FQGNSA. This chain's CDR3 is CASSLMMAGENQPQHF. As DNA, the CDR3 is TGTGCCAGCAGCTTAATGATGGCAGGAGAGAATCAGCCCCAGCATTTT. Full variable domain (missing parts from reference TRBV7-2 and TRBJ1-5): GAGVSQSPSNKVTEKGKDVELRCDPISGHTALYWYRQSLGQGLEFLIYFQGNSAPDKSGLPSDRFSAERTGGSVSTLTIQRTQQEDSAVYLCASSLMMAGENQPQHFGDGTRLSIL.

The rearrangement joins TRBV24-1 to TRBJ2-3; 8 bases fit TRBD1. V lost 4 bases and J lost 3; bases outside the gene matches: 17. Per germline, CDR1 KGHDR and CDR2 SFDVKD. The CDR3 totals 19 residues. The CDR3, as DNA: TGTGCCACCAGTGACCCCCGGGACAGGAATCGTGAATGGACAGATACGCAGTATTTT. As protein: CATSDPRDRNREWTDTQYF.

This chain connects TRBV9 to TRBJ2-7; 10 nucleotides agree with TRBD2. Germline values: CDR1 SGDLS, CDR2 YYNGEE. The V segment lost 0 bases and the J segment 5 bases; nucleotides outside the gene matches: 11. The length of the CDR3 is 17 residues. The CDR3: CASSVDPSGGQLDEQYF. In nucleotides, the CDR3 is TGTGCCAGCAGCGTAGACCCTAGCGGGGGCCAACTAGACGAGCAGTACTTC.